The source of this T cell receptor (beta chain) is a study of T cells in localized non-small cell lung cancer. Note on this clone: As yet, its antigen is unknown.

Clones were read by immunoSEQ multiplex PCR, and TCRdb kept only the in-frame ones, dropping some. This sample has roughly 48,000 clones, with approximately 77% found just once. Study results and caveats: Appearing in adjacent lung were a median roughly 60 of the top 100 tumor clones. Higher T cell density in the blood was associated with longer overall survival, whereas higher adjacent-lung clonality associated with shorter survival.

The CDR3 covers 16 residues. The V gene lost 5 bases and the J gene lost 5 bases, with 21 bases spanning the gap. Germline V CDR1 and CDR2: SGHVS, FQNEAQ. This chain connects TRBV7-8 to TRBJ2-5; D may correspond to TRBD1 or TRBD2 (5 bases each). This sequence originates from a man aged 35-69 years with stage I squamous cell lung carcinoma. The starting material was peripheral blood, obtained before any cancer treatment. The CDR3 coding sequence is TGTGCCAGCAGCCAGGACATTTCAGGGAGAGGGGAGACCCAGTACTTC. Translating it yields CASSQDISGRGETQYF.